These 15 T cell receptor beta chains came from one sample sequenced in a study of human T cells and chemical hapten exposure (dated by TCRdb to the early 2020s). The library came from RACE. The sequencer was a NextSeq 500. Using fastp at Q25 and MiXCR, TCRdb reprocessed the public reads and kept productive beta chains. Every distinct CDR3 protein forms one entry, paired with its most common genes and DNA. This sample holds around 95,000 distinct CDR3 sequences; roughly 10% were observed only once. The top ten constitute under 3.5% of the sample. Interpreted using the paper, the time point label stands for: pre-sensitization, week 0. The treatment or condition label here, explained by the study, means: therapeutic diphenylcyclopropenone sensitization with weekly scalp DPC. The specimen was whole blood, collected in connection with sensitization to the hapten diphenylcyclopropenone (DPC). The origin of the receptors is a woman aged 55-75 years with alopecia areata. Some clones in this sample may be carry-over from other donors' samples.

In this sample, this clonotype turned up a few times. CDR3 in amino acids: CASSAPGVSEAFF. The CDR3 bases are TGTGCCAGCTCAGCCCCAGGGGTTAGTGAAGCTTTCTTT. The V call is TRBV18, the J call TRBJ1-1; possible D gene TRBD1, 6 bases. Germline V gene data show CDR1 as KGHSH and CDR2 as LQKENI. The CDR3 covers 13 residues. V was clipped by 5 bases and J by 7 bases, with 14 bases between them.

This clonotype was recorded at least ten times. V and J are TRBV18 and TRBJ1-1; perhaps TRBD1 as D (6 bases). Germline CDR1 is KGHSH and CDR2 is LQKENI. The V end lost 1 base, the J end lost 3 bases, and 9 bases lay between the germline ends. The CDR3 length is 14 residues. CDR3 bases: TGTGCCAGCTCACCACAGGGGGAGGACACTGAAGCTTTCTTT. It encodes CASSPQGEDTEAFF.

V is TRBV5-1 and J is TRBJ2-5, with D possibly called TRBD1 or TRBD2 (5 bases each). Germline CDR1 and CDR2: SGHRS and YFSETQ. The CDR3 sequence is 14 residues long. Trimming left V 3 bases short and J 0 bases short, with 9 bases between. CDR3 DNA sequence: TGCGCCAGCAGCTCGGGACCGCACCAAGAGACCCAGTACTTC. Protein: CASSSGPHQETQYF.

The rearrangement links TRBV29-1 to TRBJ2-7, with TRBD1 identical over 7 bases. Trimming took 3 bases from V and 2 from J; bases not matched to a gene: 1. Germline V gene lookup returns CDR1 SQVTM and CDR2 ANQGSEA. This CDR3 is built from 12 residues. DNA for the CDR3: TGCAGCGTTGAGGGACAGACCTACGAGCAGTACTTC. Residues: CSVEGQTYEQYF.

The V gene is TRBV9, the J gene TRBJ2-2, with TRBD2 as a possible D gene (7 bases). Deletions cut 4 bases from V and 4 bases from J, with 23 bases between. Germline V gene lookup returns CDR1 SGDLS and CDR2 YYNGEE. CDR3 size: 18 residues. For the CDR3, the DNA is TGTGCCAGCAGCCCTCACCTCGGGGGCGGGGGCCCCACCGGGGAGCTGTTTTTT. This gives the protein CASSPHLGGGGPTGELFF.

CDR3 nucleotide sequence: TGTGCCAGCAGTCCGGGACAGGGGGCCTCAACTAATGAAAAACTGTTTTTT. Translated: CASSPGQGASTNEKLFF. The V call is TRBV12-3 or TRBV12-4, the J call TRBJ1-4, with 12 bases that match TRBD1. Trimming removed 5 bases from V and 0 bases from J; junction bases left unmatched: 4. The CDR3 is 17 amino acids.

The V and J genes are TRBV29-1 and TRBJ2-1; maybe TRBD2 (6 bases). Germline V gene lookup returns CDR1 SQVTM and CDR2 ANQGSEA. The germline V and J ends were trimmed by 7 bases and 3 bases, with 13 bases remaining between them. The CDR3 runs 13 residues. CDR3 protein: CSAGEDYYNEQFF. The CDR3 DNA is TGCAGCGCGGGGGAGGACTACTACAATGAGCAGTTCTTC.

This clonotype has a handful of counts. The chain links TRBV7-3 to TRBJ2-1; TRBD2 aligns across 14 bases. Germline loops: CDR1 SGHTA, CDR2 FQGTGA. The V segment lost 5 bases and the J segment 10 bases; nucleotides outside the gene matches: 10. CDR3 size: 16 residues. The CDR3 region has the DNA TGTGCCAGCAGCCCCCTGGGGACTAGCGGGGGAGGAGAGCAGTTCTTC. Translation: CASSPLGTSGGGEQFF.

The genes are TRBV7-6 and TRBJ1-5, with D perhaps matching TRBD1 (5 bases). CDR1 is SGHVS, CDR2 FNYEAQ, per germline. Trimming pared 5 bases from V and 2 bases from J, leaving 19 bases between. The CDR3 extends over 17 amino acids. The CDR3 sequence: CASSRGRDPRGNQPQHF. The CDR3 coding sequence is TGTGCCAGCAGCCGTGGCCGGGACCCCAGGGGCAATCAGCCCCAGCATTTT. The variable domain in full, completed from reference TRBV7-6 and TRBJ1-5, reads GAGVSQSPRYKVTKRGQDVALRCDPISGHVSLYWYRQALGQGPEFLTYFNYEAQQDKSGLPNDRFSAERPEGSISTLTIQRTEQRDSAMYRCASSRGRDPRGNQPQHFGDGTRLSIL.

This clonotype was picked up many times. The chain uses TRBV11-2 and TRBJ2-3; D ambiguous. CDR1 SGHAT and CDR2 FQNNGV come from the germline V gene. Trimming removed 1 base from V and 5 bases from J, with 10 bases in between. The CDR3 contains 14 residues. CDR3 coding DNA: TGTGCCAGCAGCTTAGTAGGTCCAGGAGATACGCAGTATTTT. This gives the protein CASSLVGPGDTQYF.

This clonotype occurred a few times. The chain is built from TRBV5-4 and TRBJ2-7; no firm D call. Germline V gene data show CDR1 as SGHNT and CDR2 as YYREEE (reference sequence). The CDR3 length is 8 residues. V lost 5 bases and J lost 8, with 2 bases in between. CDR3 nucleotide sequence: TGTGCCAGCAGTCAGCAGTACTTC. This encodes CASSQQYF.

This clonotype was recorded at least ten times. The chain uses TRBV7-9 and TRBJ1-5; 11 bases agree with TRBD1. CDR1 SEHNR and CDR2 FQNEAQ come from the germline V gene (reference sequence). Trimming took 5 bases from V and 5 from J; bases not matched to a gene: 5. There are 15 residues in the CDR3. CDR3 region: CASSTGQGAHQPQHF. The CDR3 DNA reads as TGTGCCAGCAGCACCGGACAGGGGGCTCATCAGCCCCAGCATTTT.

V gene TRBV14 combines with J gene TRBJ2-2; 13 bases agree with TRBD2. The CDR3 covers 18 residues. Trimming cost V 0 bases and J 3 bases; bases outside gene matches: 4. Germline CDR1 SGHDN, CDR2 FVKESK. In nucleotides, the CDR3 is TGTGCCAGCAGCCAAGAAATGGGGACTAGCGGGGACACCGGGGAGCTGTTTTTT. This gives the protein CASSQEMGTSGDTGELFF.

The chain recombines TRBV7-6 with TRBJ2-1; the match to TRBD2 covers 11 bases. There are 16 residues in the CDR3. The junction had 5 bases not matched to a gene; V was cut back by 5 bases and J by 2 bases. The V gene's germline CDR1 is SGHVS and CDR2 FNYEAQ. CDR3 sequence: CASSPISGGAYNEQFF. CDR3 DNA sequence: TGTGCCAGCAGCCCTATTAGCGGGGGGGCCTACAATGAGCAGTTCTTC.

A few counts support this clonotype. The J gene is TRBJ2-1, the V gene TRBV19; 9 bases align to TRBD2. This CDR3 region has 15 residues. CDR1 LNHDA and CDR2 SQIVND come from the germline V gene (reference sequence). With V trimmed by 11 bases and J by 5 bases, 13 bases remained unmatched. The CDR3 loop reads CALSSGTSRDNEQFF. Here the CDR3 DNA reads TGTGCCCTGAGTTCGGGGACTAGCAGAGACAATGAGCAGTTCTTC.